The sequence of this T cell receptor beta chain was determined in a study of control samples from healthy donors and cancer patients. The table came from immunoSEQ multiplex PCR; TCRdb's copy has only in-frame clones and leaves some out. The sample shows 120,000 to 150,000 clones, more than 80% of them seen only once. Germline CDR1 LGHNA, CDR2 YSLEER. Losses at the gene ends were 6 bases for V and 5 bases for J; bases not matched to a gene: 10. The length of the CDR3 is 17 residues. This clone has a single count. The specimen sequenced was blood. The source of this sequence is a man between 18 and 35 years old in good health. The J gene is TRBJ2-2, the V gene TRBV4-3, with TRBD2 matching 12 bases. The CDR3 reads CASSDGLAGRETGELFF. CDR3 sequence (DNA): TGCGCCAGCAGTGACGGACTAGCGGGGAGAGAAACCGGGGAGCTGTTTTTT.